This paragraph covers one TCR beta chain sequence. Germline CDR1 SGHVS, CDR2 FQNEAQ. The CDR3 totals 16 residues. V shed 5 bases and J 4 bases; nucleotides not matched to a gene: 13. This sample is part of a study of technical replicates of blood from a few donors. Sequencing used immunoSEQ multiplex PCR; TCRdb keeps in-frame clones, though not all of them. The sample records 55,000 to 75,000 clones, 85% to 95% being singletons. The chain carries TRBV7-8 and TRBJ1-2; 7 positions match TRBD1. Sequenced input: PBMCs. The TCR originated in a human donor in good health. Some clones in this sample may be carry-over from other donors' samples. CDR3 bases: TGTGCCAGCAGCAGAACTCCGGACAGGCCCCCCTATGGCTACACCTTC. It translates to CASSRTPDRPPYGYTF.